What follows is one T cell receptor (beta chain) and its context. The target of this receptor is not known. Base qualities are not recorded, but no much larger clone differs from it by a single base. This sample is drawn from a study of blood T cell repertoires in COVID-19 (TCRdb year 2020). In terms of the full investigation: The collaborator samples originated in the United States, Italy and Spain and spanned the acute and convalescent phases of COVID-19. The material from the prospective study consisted of cDNA or gDNA derived from T cells, B-cell-depleted T cells, or PBMCs. Subjects who had been exposed to COVID-19, were actively infected with it, or had recovered from it provided the deeply sampled blood TCRbeta repertoires that made up the dataset. The repertoires were made available in a free public database intended to serve as a resource for research on the immune response to SARS-CoV-2. The samples were drawn from the first 160 participants of the ongoing ImmuneRACE study and from 1,254 subjects provided by 6 global collaborators. Nearly every sample came with metadata listing a de-identified subject ID, COVID-19 status, age in years and sex. Where HLA class I and class II types were available, the types were taken from metadata supplied by the sample provider, not from assay-based typing. The study at large found these results: Clinical and demographic metadata were provided uncurated, with the amount varying by source and participant.

Each collaborating institution followed its own protocols to collect whole blood in K2EDTA tubes. For TCRbeta analysis, collaborators shipped samples in one of three forms: frozen whole blood, isolated PBMCs, or DNA extracted from either of those sample types. The immunoSEQ Assay, a bias-controlled multiplex PCR, was used to amplify TCRbeta CDR3 regions from genomic DNA. The authors' pipeline ran thus. Within the assay, amplification of reference gene primers was used to estimate how many nucleated cells each sample contained. Sequence reads were collapsed and filtered to measure the absolute abundance of every unique TCRbeta CDR3 rearrangement. For each sample, productive Simpson clonality was calculated by taking the square root of Simpson's diversity index across productive rearrangements. TCRdb obtained this table from immuneACCESS and retained in-frame rearrangements with V and J assigned. These tables miss some clones; where compared with another copy, unresolved V genes account for less than half of the shortfall, and the remainder is unexplained. V, J and clone size were drawn from that table, and D and trimming were deduced from the DNA. The sample table lists about 100,000 clones, just over 85% of them with a count of one. The ten largest account for about 5.3% of the sample.

The CDR3 sequence holds 13 residues, the cysteine and phenylalanine included. Of the read, only the CDR3 DNA is kept; its 39 bases are in frame from base 1. V gives up 0 bases and J gives up 10 bases, and the segment between their germline ends measures 10 bases. CDR1 LNHNV and CDR2 YYDKDF are derived from the germline V gene (reference sequence). The sequence came from a human donor in a cohort sampled during active COVID-19. The sample was peripheral blood. The chain is made from TRBV15 and TRBJ2-1, with no reliable assignment of the D segment. The DNA is as follows: TGTGCCACCAGCAGAGAGCGAATGAGAGAGCAGTTCTTC. It translates to CATSRERMREQFF.